Listed here are 17 T cell receptor beta chains from one sample, sequenced in a study of cytomegalovirus exposure and HLA in healthy donors. 13 Jbeta primers and 60 Vbeta primers were used for the PCR. The method was immunoSEQ multiplex PCR; TCRdb's version includes in-frame clones alone and lacks a portion of them. This repertoire shows under 200,000 clones, roughly four fifths found once; its top ten account for more than 8%. Input material: PBMCs. The receptors shown here come from a male donor in good health and CMV-seropositive.

V and J are TRBV19 and TRBJ1-5; D ambiguous. Trimming cost V 0 bases and J 1 base, with 7 bases left between them. Germline V gene data show CDR1 as LNHDA and CDR2 as SQIVND (reference sequence). This CDR3 is built from 15 residues. This CDR3 is CASSIDPSSNQPQHF. In DNA, the CDR3 is TGTGCCAGTAGTATAGATCCCTCCAGCAATCAGCCCCAGCATTTT.

The rearrangement joins TRBV7-2 to TRBJ1-1; D is perhaps TRBD1 (6 bases). Per germline, CDR1 SGHTA and CDR2 FQGNSA. V was trimmed by 5 bases and J by 1 base, leaving 14 bases between them. CDR3 length: 15 amino acids. In DNA form, the CDR3 reads TGTGCCAGCAGCGAATCTGGACAGAGGAACACTGAAGCTTTCTTT. Translation: CASSESGQRNTEAFF.

The chain couples TRBV7-9 to TRBJ2-3; weak D call: TRBD2 (5 bases). With 1 base removed from V and 2 bases from J, the gap between germline ends came to 10 bases. The germline gives CDR1 SEHNR, CDR2 FQNEAQ (reference sequence). The CDR3 has 15 amino acids. The CDR3 nucleotides are TGTGCCAGCAGCTTAGGGACTTCTATCACAGATACGCAGTATTTT. Its translation: CASSLGTSITDTQYF.

This chain connects TRBV7-8 to TRBJ2-2; weak D call: TRBD2 (5 bases). Germline V gene data show CDR1 as SGHVS and CDR2 as FQNEAQ. Trimming left V 5 bases short and J 4 bases short, with 17 bases between. The length of the CDR3 is 16 residues. This CDR3 reads CASSLLGIPGTGELFF. CDR3 bases: TGTGCCAGCAGCCTACTCGGGATCCCGGGCACCGGGGAGCTGTTTTTT. The full variable domain, its missing parts supplied by reference TRBV7-8 and TRBJ2-2, is GAGVSQSPRYKVAKRGQDVALRCDPISGHVSLFWYQQALGQGPEFLTYFQNEAQLDKSGLPSDRFFAERPEGSVSTLKIQRTQQEDSAVYLCASSLLGIPGTGELFFGEGSRLTVL.

The sample holds one count of this clone. The J gene is TRBJ1-5, the V gene TRBV5-8; D remains ambiguous. The length of the CDR3 is 14 residues. V was trimmed by 3 bases and J by 2 bases, leaving 9 bases between them. Germline V CDR1 and CDR2: SGHTS, YDEGEE. CDR3 sequence (DNA): TGTGCCAGCAGCTCGTGGGCTGGCAATCAGCCCCAGCATTTT. Amino acid sequence: CASSSWAGNQPQHF.

V and J are TRBV27 and TRBJ1-5; a possible D gene is TRBD1 (5 bases). Germline V lookup: CDR1 MNHEY, CDR2 SMNVEV (reference sequence). With 5 bases removed from V and 0 bases from J, the gap between germline ends came to 8 bases. CDR3 length: 14 amino acids. CDR3 DNA: TGTGCCAGCAGTCCAGGGTATAGCAATCAGCCCCAGCATTTT. It specifies CASSPGYSNQPQHF.

This chain connects TRBV28 to TRBJ2-1, with 10 bases fitting TRBD2. The CDR3 extends over 14 amino acids. Trimming took 8 bases from V and 8 from J; bases not matched to a gene: 9. From germline, CDR1 is MDHEN and CDR2 SYDVKM. CDR3 in DNA: TGTGCCAGCCTTTCAGCGGGAGGGCGGGATGAGCAGTTCTTC. Its translation is CASLSAGGRDEQFF.

The chain joins TRBV5-4 to TRBJ2-2, with 10 nucleotides matching TRBD1. The V segment lost 4 bases and the J segment 7 bases; nucleotides outside the gene matches: 7. CDR1 and CDR2 (germline): SGHNT, YYREEE (reference sequence). The CDR3 totals 15 residues. CDR3 DNA sequence: TGTGCCAGCAGCGGGCCGGGACAGGGGATCGGGGAGCTGTTTTTT. Protein sequence: CASSGPGQGIGELFF.

This clone showed up just a few times. The chain uses TRBV7-2 and TRBJ2-2; possible D gene TRBD1, 6 bases. Per the germline V gene, CDR1 is SGHTA and CDR2 is FQGNSA. V was shortened by 4 bases and J by 6 bases, with 12 bases between the two germline ends. The CDR3 spans 14 residues. The CDR3 is CASSSRSGAGELFF. As DNA, the CDR3 is TGTGCCAGCAGCTCTCGGTCAGGGGCCGGGGAGCTGTTTTTT.

This chain joins TRBV4-1 and TRBJ1-3, with D possibly being TRBD1 (6 bases). Deletions cut 1 base from V and 0 bases from J, with 16 bases between. This CDR3 region has 18 residues. CDR1 and CDR2 (germline): MGHRA, YSYEKL. The CDR3 protein is CASSQGPRRGGSGNTIYF. CDR3 coding DNA: TGCGCCAGCAGCCAAGGCCCCCGGAGAGGGGGCTCTGGAAACACCATATATTTT.

In this sample, this clone turned up a few times. The chain employs TRBV10-2 and TRBJ2-2; 13 nucleotides line up with TRBD2. Trimming cost V 6 bases and J 6 bases; bases outside gene matches: 4. CDR1 and CDR2 (germline): WSHSY, SAAADI. CDR3 size: 15 residues. The CDR3 is CASSVGLAGPGELFF. In nucleotides, the CDR3 is TGCGCCAGCAGCGTGGGACTAGCGGGACCCGGGGAGCTGTTTTTT.

The chain carries TRBV19 and TRBJ2-3, with TRBD2 matching over 9 bases. The germline CDR1 and CDR2 sequences are LNHDA and SQIVND (reference sequence). The V and J ends lost 7 bases and 2 bases, in that order; junction bases with no gene match: 7. CDR3 length equals 15 residues. The CDR3 loop reads CASNRLAGTTDTQYF. The CDR3 coding sequence is TGTGCCAGTAACCGCCTAGCGGGGACCACAGATACGCAGTATTTT.

This clone was counted once. The rearrangement links TRBV21-1 to TRBJ1-5; the D call TRBD1 from the table was never checked on the DNA. TRBV21-1 is given as a pseudogene. The CDR3 is 15 residues long. CDR3 in DNA: TGTGCCAGCAGCAAAGAGGACAGGGGTAATCAGCCCCAGCATTTT. Translating it yields CASSKEDRGNQPQHF.

The chain joins TRBV28 to TRBJ2-7, with TRBD1 as a possible D gene (5 bases). Germline lookup yields CDR1 MDHEN and CDR2 SYDVKM. The V gene lost 1 base and the J gene lost 4 bases, with 14 bases spanning the gap. This CDR3 is built from 15 residues. This CDR3 is CASSLSRALGYEQYF. CDR3 coding DNA: TGTGCCAGCAGTTTATCCAGGGCCCTTGGGTACGAGCAGTACTTC.

This clone was counted a single time. This chain links TRBV15 with TRBJ1-2; no firm D call. Germline V gives CDR1 LNHNV, CDR2 YYDKDF (reference sequence). V was shortened by 3 bases and J by 4 bases, with 12 bases between the two germline ends. There are 14 residues in the CDR3. The CDR3 here is CATSRSDSAYGYTF. CDR3 in DNA: TGTGCCACCAGCAGGAGTGATAGCGCCTATGGCTACACCTTC.

A few counts support this clone. The J gene is TRBJ2-1, the V gene TRBV19; TRBD1 matches 7 bases. V trimming: 3 bases; J trimming: 3 bases; junction bases outside the gene matches: 11. The CDR3 loop spans 17 amino acids. CDR1 LNHDA and CDR2 SQIVND come from the germline V gene (reference sequence). The CDR3 DNA follows: TGTGCCAGTAGTATGTTAAGGACAGGACGATACTACAATGAGCAGTTCTTC. Its protein product is CASSMLRTGRYYNEQFF.

The chain has TRBV5-1 and TRBJ2-1, with 9 bases that match TRBD1. Germline V gene sequence: CDR1 SGHRS, CDR2 YFSETQ. The trim removed 5 bases at V and 1 base at J, leaving 4 bases unmatched. The CDR3 length is 15 residues. The CDR3 region has the DNA TGCGCCAGCAGACAAGGACAGGGGTCCTACAATGAGCAGTTCTTC. This sequence encodes CASRQGQGSYNEQFF.